This T cell receptor beta chain was sequenced in a study of T cell responses to AZD1222 COVID-19 vaccine. Study-level findings and limits: Mostly white British, mostly female donors; authors suggested clonal diversity may be underestimated. Just 5 to 7 people given AZD1222 tested seropositive at baseline. At 160-218 and 743-854, vaccine-associated CD4 TCRs were dominant, and they spanned spike. Repertoire sampling occurred only after the peak T cell response.

The assay was immunoSEQ multiplex PCR, and TCRdb's table has in-frame clones only and misses some. Of roughly 120,000 clones in the sample, more than 80% are singletons; the top ten hold about 4.4%. Comment on this clone: Its cognate antigen is unknown.

This CDR3 is 17 amino acids long. The J segment lost 3 bases and the V segment lost 5 bases, leaving 10 bases of the junction unmatched. The V gene's germline CDR1 is MGHDK and CDR2 SYGVNS. Sequencing used peripheral blood, obtained 28 days after the second AZD1222 dose. The clonotype originates from an adult who received the AZD1222 COVID-19 vaccine. J is TRBJ1-3 and V is TRBV25-1; 10 positions match TRBD1. The DNA for the CDR3 is TGTGCCAGCAGTCCGGTGACAGGGGGCGCGGGTGGAAACACCATATATTTT. Translated, it gives CASSPVTGGAGGNTIYF.